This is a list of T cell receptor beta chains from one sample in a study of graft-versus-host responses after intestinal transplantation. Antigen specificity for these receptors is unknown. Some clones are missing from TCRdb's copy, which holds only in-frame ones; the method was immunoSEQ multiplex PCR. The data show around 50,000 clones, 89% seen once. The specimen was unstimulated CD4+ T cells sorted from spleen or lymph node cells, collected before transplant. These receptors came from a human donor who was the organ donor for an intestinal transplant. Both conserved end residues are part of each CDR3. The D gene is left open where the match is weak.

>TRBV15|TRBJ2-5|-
CATSRPPRETQYF
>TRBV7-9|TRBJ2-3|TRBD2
CASSLAPAGGSTDTQYF
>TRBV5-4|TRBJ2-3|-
CASSLGGGTGTDTQYF
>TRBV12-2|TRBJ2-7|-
CASRNFGLADTYEQYF
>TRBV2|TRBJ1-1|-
CASSGGGQNTEAFF
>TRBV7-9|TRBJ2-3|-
CASSRRTADTQYF
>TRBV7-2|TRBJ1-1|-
CASSSPQGNTEAFF
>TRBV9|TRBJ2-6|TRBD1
CASSAGGQGAIGSGANVLTF
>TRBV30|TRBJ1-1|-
CLGRRMNTEAFF
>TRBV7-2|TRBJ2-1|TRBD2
CASSLVAGVIYNEQFF
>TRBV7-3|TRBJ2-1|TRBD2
CASSLGGLAGGVNEQFF
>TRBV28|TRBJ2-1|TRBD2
CASRPAGGSSYNEQFF
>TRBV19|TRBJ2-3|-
CASSERGTDTQYF
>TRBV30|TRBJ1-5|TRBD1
CAWSRGRNQPQHF
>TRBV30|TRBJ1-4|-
CAWSVPSPLNEKLFF
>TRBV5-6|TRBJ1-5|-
CASSLGGGRGQPQHF
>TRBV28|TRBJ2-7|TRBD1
CASRYLGTGGPYEQYF
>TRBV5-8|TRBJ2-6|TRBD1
CASSPGGSGGANVLTF
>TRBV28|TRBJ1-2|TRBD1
CASRPGQANNYGYTF
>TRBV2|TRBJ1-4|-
CASSGRGVNEKLFF
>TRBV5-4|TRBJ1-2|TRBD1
CASSPTGVKGYTF
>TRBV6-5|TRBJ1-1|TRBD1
CASSYGTGQAFF
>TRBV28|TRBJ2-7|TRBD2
CASSRGGTGPYEQYF
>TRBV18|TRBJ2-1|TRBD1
CASSPFRQGRIGNEQFF
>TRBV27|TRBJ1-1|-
CASRRWRAVNTEAFF
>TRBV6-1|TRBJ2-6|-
CASSVAGAGANVLTF
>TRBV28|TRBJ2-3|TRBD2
CASSSALGLADSDTQYF
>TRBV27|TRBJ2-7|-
CASSLVSRAEQYF
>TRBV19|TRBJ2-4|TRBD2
CASSLTSGQGIQYF
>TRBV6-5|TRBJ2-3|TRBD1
CASSYGTGSDTQYF
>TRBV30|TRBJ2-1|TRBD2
CAWGTSGSMFF
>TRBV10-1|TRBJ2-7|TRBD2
CAGLAGGYEQYF
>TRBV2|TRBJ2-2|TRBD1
CASSGGTQGPTNTGELFF
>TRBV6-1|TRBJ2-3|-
CASSDQGRDTQYF
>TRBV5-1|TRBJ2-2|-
CASSFPPAPTGELFF
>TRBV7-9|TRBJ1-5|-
CASSPPNQPQHF
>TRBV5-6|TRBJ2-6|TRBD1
CASSRQGSGANVLTF
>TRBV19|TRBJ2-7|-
CASSPTGTLPYEQYF
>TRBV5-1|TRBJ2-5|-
CASSLNYRAQETQYF
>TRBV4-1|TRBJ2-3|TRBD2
CASSQTSGRSTDTQYF
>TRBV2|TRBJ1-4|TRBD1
CASSVGTGDEKLFF
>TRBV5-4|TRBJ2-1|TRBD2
CASSRTSGNYNEQFF
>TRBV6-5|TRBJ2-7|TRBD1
CASGQGYEQHF
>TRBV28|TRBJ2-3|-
CASRQGRNTDTQYF
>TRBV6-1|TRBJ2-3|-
CASRDYNTQYF
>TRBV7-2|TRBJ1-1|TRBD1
CASSRVRDRGLNTEAFF
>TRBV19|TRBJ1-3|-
CASIHRGRGSGNTIYF
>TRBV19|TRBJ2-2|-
CASSTSGRWTGELFF
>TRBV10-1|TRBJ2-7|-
CARYYEQYF
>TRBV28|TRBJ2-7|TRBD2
CASTIPTSGTYEQYF
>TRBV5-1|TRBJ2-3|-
CASSAPTSTDTQYF